This TCR beta chain came from a study of PD-1 blockade in classical Hodgkin lymphoma (dated by TCRdb to between 2020 and 2021). Regarding the research as a whole: Nivolumab dosing was 3 mg/kg intravenously every 2 weeks, continuing until either disease progression or unacceptable toxicity. The study used CyTOF and TCR beta sequencing to define a peripheral blood immune signature of response to PD-1 blockade in classical Hodgkin lymphoma.

The Qiagen DNeasy kit was used to extract genomic DNA both from unsorted PBMCs and from the negatively selected CD4+ and CD8+ fractions. TCR beta CDR3 regions were subjected to amplification by immunoSEQ multiplex PCR with primers that anneal to V and J segments. A synthetic immune receptor repertoire was used to minimize amplification bias, and any residual bias was removed computationally once sequencing was done. The source study handled its data this way. Repertoire diversity was quantified as the Shannon entropy index using custom Python scripts. Unsorted, CD4+ and CD8+ repertoires were analyzed separately, except in combined analyses where CD4+ and CD8+ sequences were merged in silico. Clonal expansion was defined as at least a 2-fold frequency increase after treatment relative to C1D1, with a pseudocount of 0.5 for undetected baseline clones. Singleton clones were defined as clones with 0 or 1 copy at C1D1, and non-singleton clones were defined as clones with 2 or more copies. Clones expanded in unsorted samples were assigned a CD4+, CD8+ or unknown annotation through matching of protein sequences in sorted samples from the same patient. Wilcoxon tests on paired samples were used to test changes in diversity from C1D1 to C4D1. TCRdb limited this immuneACCESS table to in-frame rearrangements with V and J called. A share of clones is missing; checked studies link under half to unresolved V genes, and the rest is unexplained. That table gives V, J and clone size, and the DNA gave D and trimming. For this sample the table gives 20,000 to 25,000 clones, of which around three quarters were detected only once. The biggest ten clones account for approximately 18% of the sample.

As for this clone: What this receptor recognizes is not known. The sample holds no much larger clone one base away, and base qualities are not on file.

In the paper's terms, the time point label means: cycle 2 day 1 (C2D1) of nivolumab. All trial patients had relapsed after autologous stem cell transplantation, with cohorts A, B and C differing in prior brentuximab vedotin exposure. A total of under 70 patients with relapsed/refractory classical Hodgkin lymphoma made up the trial cohort, and each patient's best overall response was complete response, partial response or progressive disease. Single-agent nivolumab was administered to trial patients in the multi-cohort phase II CheckMate 205 trial. An independent review committee assessed best overall response by applying the 2007 International Working Group response criteria. Trial PBMCs were obtained immediately prior to nivolumab initiation (C1D1) and on therapy at cycle 2 day 1 and cycle 4 day 1. Peripheral blood was collected in 8 mL Vacutainer Cell Preparation Tubes, from which PBMCs were isolated by centrifugation and then cryopreserved.

Overall study results and their limits: Trial patients achieving complete response had baseline diversity similar to newly diagnosed patients, whereas partial responders and progressors had significantly lower diversity. A significant rise by C4D1 was seen in CD4+ but not CD8+ TCR diversity (p=0.0027 vs p=0.16), with the rise being most apparent in complete responders (p=0.02). Lower diversity was observed in patients in whom nivolumab was started less than 1 year after ASCT, and these patients were excluded from later analyses so that confounding by immune reconstitution would be avoided. The study covered only a single clinical trial cohort, and the causes of the repertoire differences, possibly disease activity or prior therapy, were still not defined. Baseline TCR diversity was reported to be lower in newly diagnosed patients than in healthy donors, and even lower in relapsed/refractory patients.

Reading the germline V gene gives CDR1 MGHRA and CDR2 YSYEKL. CDR3 length: 15 amino acids, cysteine to phenylalanine. Of the read, only the CDR3 DNA is kept; its 45 bases are in frame from base 1. Germline trimming amounts to 4 bases on V and 2 bases on J, with 2 as the count of junction bases outside the gene matches. This specimen was peripheral blood mononuclear cells (PBMCs), taken before the second cycle of nivolumab. The chain is assembled from TRBV4-1 and TRBJ2-1; a stretch of 10 junction bases matches TRBD2. The receptor was isolated from a human donor with classical Hodgkin lymphoma. CDR3 protein: CASSPSGSPYNEQFF. The sequence in DNA is TGCGCCAGCAGCCCTAGCGGGAGTCCCTACAATGAGCAGTTCTTC.